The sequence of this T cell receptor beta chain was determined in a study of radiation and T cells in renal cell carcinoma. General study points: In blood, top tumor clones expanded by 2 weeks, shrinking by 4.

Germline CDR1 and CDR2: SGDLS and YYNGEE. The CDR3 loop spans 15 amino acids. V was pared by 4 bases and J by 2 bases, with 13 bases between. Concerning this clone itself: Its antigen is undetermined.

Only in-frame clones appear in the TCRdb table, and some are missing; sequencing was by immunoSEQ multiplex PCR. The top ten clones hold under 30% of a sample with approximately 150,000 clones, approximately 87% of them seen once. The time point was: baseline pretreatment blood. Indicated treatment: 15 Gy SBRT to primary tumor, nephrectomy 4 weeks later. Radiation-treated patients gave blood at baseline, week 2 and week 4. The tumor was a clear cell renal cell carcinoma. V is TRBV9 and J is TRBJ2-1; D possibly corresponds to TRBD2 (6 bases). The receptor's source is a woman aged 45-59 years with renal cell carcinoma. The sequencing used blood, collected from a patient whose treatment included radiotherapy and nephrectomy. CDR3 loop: CASSNRDSPYNEQFF. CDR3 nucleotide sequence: TGTGCCAGCAGCAACCGGGACTCACCCTACAATGAGCAGTTCTTC.